This TCR beta chain was recovered during a study of T cell responses to AZD1222 COVID-19 vaccine. Whole-study context: Pooling was applied to second doses at about 4 or about 12 weeks.

Sequenced by immunoSEQ multiplex PCR; TCRdb stores in-frame clones only, minus some. The table lists about 130,000 clones, over 90% of them singletons. Findings and caveats of the study: Vaccine-related CD4 TCRs covered spike, predominating at 160-218 and 743-854. Close to half of all spike-specific TCRs reportedly target regions of the variants that are unmutated. Possibly, clonal diversity was underestimated; donors were largely white British and included more females.

This clone is a singleton in its sample. No antigen is known for it. This specimen was peripheral blood, taken on day 0 of AZD1222 vaccination. The sequence was obtained from an adult in good health.

CDR3 loop: CASSSPGQGIEEQYF. CDR3 coding DNA: TGTGCCAGCAGCTCTCCGGGACAGGGGATAGAAGAGCAGTACTTC. The J gene is TRBJ2-7, the V gene TRBV7-9; TRBD1 matches 10 bases. Germline V gene sequence: CDR1 SEHNR, CDR2 FQNEAQ (reference sequence). V gave up 4 bases and J gave up 7 bases; unmatched junction bases: 10. This CDR3 spans 15 amino acids.